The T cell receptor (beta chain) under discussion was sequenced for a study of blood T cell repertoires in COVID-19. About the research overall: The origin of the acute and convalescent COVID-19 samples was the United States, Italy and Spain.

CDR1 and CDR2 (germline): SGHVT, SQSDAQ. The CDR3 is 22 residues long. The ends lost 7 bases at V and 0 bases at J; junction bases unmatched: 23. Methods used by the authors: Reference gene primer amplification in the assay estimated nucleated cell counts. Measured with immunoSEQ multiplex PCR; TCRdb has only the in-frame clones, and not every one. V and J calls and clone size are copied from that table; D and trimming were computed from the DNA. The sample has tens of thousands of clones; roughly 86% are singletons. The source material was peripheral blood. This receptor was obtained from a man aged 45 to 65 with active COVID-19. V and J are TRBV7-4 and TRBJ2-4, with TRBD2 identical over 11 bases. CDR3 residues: CASTISDFGTSGGLIAKNIQYF. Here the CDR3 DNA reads TGTGCCAGCACCATTTCGGATTTCGGTACTAGCGGGGGATTAATAGCCAAAAACATTCAGTACTTC.